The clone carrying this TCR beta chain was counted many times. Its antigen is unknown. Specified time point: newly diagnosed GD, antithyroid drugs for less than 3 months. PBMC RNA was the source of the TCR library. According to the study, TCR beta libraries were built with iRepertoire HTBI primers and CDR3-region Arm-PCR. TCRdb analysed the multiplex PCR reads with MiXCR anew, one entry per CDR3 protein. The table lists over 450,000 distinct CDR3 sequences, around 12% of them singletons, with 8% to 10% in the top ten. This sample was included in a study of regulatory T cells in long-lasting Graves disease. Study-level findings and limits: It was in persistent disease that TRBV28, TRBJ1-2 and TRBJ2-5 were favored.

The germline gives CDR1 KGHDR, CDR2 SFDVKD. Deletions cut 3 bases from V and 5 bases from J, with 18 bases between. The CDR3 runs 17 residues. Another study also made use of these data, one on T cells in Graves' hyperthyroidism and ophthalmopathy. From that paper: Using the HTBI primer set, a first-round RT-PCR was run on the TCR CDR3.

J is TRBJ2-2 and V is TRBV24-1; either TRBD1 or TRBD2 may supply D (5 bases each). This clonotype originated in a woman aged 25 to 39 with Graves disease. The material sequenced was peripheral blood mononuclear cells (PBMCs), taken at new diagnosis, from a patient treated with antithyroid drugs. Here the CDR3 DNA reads TGTGCCACCAGTGATCCTTTGCCAGGGTCGGGAACCGGGGAGCTGTTTTTT. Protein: CATSDPLPGSGTGELFF.